The following is a T cell receptor (beta chain) sequence with its context. UMIs were included in TCR beta cDNA generated by 5'RACE template switching. TCRdb re-called the 5' RACE reads and gives one entry per CDR3 protein, without DNA. The sample includes around 380,000 distinct CDR3 sequences. This sample was taken from a study of T cells expressing NK-cell markers. Germline V lookup: CDR1 SEHNR, CDR2 FQNEAQ (reference sequence). The CDR3 runs 15 residues. The chain recombines TRBV7-9 with TRBJ2-3; there is no DNA to check the TCRdb D call of TRBD1. Sequencing used blood T cells: a sorted CD56 or NKG2C T cell subset, CD4+ or CD8+ T cells, or bulk PBMC T cells (not recorded which). This clonotype was obtained from a woman aged 50 to 65 in good health. The CDR3 here is CASSLMGGAADTQYF.